A single sample gave rise to the 31 T cell receptor beta chains below, sequenced in a study of blood T cell repertoires in COVID-19. Data came from immunoSEQ multiplex PCR; TCRdb stores just in-frame clones and leaves some out. The data hold 100,000 or so clones, with around four fifths observed a single time. Sequenced sample: peripheral blood. The source of these receptors is a woman aged 70-85 years with active or convalescent COVID-19.

V usage is TRBV5-5 and J usage is TRBJ2-5, with 9 bases fitting TRBD2. V gave up 4 bases and J gave up 5 bases; unmatched junction bases: 6. Germline assignment: CDR1 SGHKS and CDR2 YYEKEE (reference sequence). The length of the CDR3 is 14 residues. Here the CDR3 DNA reads TGTGCCAGCAGCACTCGGACTAGCGTGGAGACCCAGTACTTC. Translating gives CASSTRTSVETQYF.

CDR3 nucleotide sequence: TGCGCCAGCAGCCACGGGAGAGACAGCTCCTACGAGCAGTACTTC. Protein: CASSHGRDSSYEQYF. The chain has TRBV4-3 and TRBJ2-7, with D maybe TRBD2 (6 bases). The CDR3 has 15 residues. Trimming stripped 3 bases from V and 0 bases from J, with 12 bases between. Germline CDR1 reads LGHNA; CDR2 reads YSLEER.

The rearrangement joins TRBV5-1 to TRBJ2-3; 10 positions agree with TRBD2. Germline V gene sequence: CDR1 SGHRS, CDR2 YFSETQ. There are 16 residues in the CDR3. After removal of 1 base from V and 2 bases from J, the junction contained 4 bases not matched to a gene. CDR3 residues: CASSLPSGGATDTQYF. The CDR3 nucleotides read TGCGCCAGCAGCTTGCCTAGCGGGGGAGCCACAGATACGCAGTATTTT.

This clone was observed a handful of times. The chain carries TRBV29-1 and TRBJ1-2; TRBD1 is a possible D gene (6 bases). The CDR3 has 16 amino acids. The germline gives CDR1 SQVTM, CDR2 ANQGSEA. Deletions cut 6 bases from V and 0 bases from J, with 20 bases between. The CDR3 spells CSVPGQTDETNYGYTF. The CDR3 DNA reads TGCAGCGTACCGGGACAAACCGACGAAACTAACTATGGCTACACCTTC.

This clone was detected only once. V is TRBV2 and J is TRBJ2-1; TRBD1 might be the D (5 bases). Trimming pared 11 bases from V and 5 bases from J, leaving 16 bases between. From germline, CDR1 is SNHLY and CDR2 FYNNEI. The CDR3 runs 13 residues. CDR3 nucleotide sequence: TGTGCCGGACAAAGGACGTCCGACAATGAGCAGTTCTTC. Protein sequence: CAGQRTSDNEQFF.

The chain recombines TRBV10-3 with TRBJ1-2, with TRBD1 identical over 9 bases. The V segment lost 3 bases and the J segment 2 bases; nucleotides outside the gene matches: 4. The CDR3 consists of 15 residues. Germline lookup yields CDR1 ENHRY and CDR2 SYGVKD. CDR3 protein: CAISELQGANYGYTF. The CDR3 DNA follows: TGTGCCATCAGTGAACTACAGGGGGCGAACTATGGCTACACCTTC.

CDR3 coding DNA: TGTGCCATCAGCTCAGACAGGGGAATAGATACGCAGTATTTT. This gives the protein CAISSDRGIDTQYF. The J gene is TRBJ2-3, the V gene TRBV10-3; TRBD1 matches at 8 bases. The germline V gene encodes CDR1 ENHRY and CDR2 SYGVKD. V dropped 6 bases and J dropped 5; count of bases not matched to a gene: 7. This CDR3 region has 14 residues.

This clone occurred a few times. The chain carries TRBV11-1 and TRBJ2-5; the match to TRBD2 covers 12 bases. Trimming at V came to 5 bases and at J to 5 bases, leaving 9 bases not matched to a gene. CDR3 length: 16 amino acids. The germline V gene has CDR1 SGHAT and CDR2 FQDESV (reference sequence). The CDR3 here is CASSPQTGTSGETQYF. CDR3 coding DNA: TGTGCCAGCAGCCCCCAGACCGGGACTAGCGGGGAGACCCAGTACTTC.

The V gene is TRBV9, the J gene TRBJ2-7, with D tentatively TRBD2 (6 bases). Germline V gene lookup returns CDR1 SGDLS and CDR2 YYNGEE. The CDR3 covers 15 residues. Trimming cost V 4 bases and J 0 bases, with 14 bases left between them. For the CDR3, the DNA is TGTGCCAGCAGCTTAGAGGGCGGGGACTCCTACGAGCAGTACTTC. Amino acid sequence: CASSLEGGDSYEQYF. The full variable domain, in which reference TRBV9 and TRBJ2-7 provide the parts outside the CDR3, is DSGVTQTPKHLITATGQRVTLRCSPRSGDLSVYWYQQSLDQGLQFLIQYYNGEERAKGNILERFSAQQFPDLHSELNLSSLELGDSALYFCASSLEGGDSYEQYFGPGTRLTVT.

This chain joins TRBV20-1 and TRBJ1-2; D uncertain. This CDR3 has 11 amino acids. Per the germline V gene, CDR1 is DFQATT and CDR2 is SNEGSKA (reference sequence). Trimming cost V 6 bases and J 8 bases, with 13 bases left between them. The CDR3 sequence is CSALRVAGYTF. Here the CDR3 DNA reads TGCAGTGCCCTCCGGGTGGCGGGCTACACCTTC.

This sequence joins TRBV5-1 and TRBJ2-6, with TRBD2 as a possible D gene (5 bases). The germline V and J ends were trimmed by 7 bases and 0 bases, with 14 bases remaining between them. The CDR3 covers 16 residues. Germline values: CDR1 SGHRS, CDR2 YFSETQ. This chain's CDR3 is CASGGRLSSGANVLTF. The CDR3 coding sequence is TGCGCCAGCGGAGGACGGCTTAGCTCTGGGGCCAACGTCCTGACTTTC.

This clone was observed a few times. This sequence joins TRBV10-3 and TRBJ1-1, with D possibly TRBD1 on 5 matching bases. This CDR3 comprises 12 residues. Per the germline V gene, CDR1 is ENHRY and CDR2 is SYGVKD. The ends were cut back, 5 bases at V and 1 base at J, with 5 bases in the middle. CDR3 bases: TGTGCCATCAGTACAGGGAACACTGAAGCTTTCTTT. Protein: CAISTGNTEAFF.

The chain links TRBV11-2 to TRBJ1-6; D remains ambiguous. The germline CDR1 and CDR2 sequences are SGHAT and FQNNGV. The CDR3 has 18 residues. V shed 0 bases and J shed 0 bases, with 12 bases lying between them. The CDR3 nucleotides read TGTGCCAGCAGCTTAGATCGCGGGAGGAGCTCCTATAATTCACCCCTCCACTTT. Translated, it gives CASSLDRGRSSYNSPLHF.

This rearrangement joins TRBV24-1 to TRBJ2-7; D is ambiguous. V was clipped by 2 bases and J by 1 base, with 14 bases between them. This CDR3 has 16 residues. The germline gives CDR1 KGHDR, CDR2 SFDVKD. CDR3 sequence: CATSDSRDPNSYEQYF. The DNA for the CDR3 is TGTGCCACCAGTGATTCTAGAGACCCCAATTCCTACGAGCAGTACTTC.

The gene calls are TRBV25-1 and TRBJ1-1; the match to TRBD1 covers 8 bases. CDR1 is MGHDK and CDR2 is SYGVNS in the germline V gene. V was clipped by 4 bases and J by 0 bases; unmatched bases: 4. The CDR3 has 15 amino acids. In DNA form, the CDR3 reads TGTGCCAGCAGTGGTCCGGGACAGGTGAACACTGAAGCTTTCTTT. Its protein is CASSGPGQVNTEAFF.

The chain couples TRBV19 to TRBJ2-5; 8 positions agree with TRBD2. Germline V gene data show CDR1 as LNHDA and CDR2 as SQIVND (reference sequence). The trim removed 1 base at V and 0 bases at J, leaving 10 bases unmatched. The CDR3 is 18 residues long. CDR3 in amino acids: CASSIAGVGGGYQETQYF. The CDR3 coding sequence is TGTGCCAGTAGTATAGCAGGGGTCGGCGGGGGGTACCAAGAGACCCAGTACTTC.

The chain carries TRBV7-9 and TRBJ1-1; D perhaps matches TRBD1 (5 bases). From germline, CDR1 is SEHNR and CDR2 FQNEAQ (reference sequence). Trimming left V 0 bases short and J 8 bases short, with 10 bases between. CDR3 length: 13 residues. For the CDR3, the DNA is TGTGCCAGCAGCTTAGCGGGGGGAAGCGAAGCTTTCTTT. The encoded protein is CASSLAGGSEAFF.

The count of this clone is one. The chain links TRBV7-2 to TRBJ2-5, with 8 bases aligning to TRBD2. The germline V gene has CDR1 SGHTA and CDR2 FQGNSA. V lost 0 bases, J lost 5 bases, and 8 bases stayed unmatched. The CDR3 runs to 16 residues. The CDR3 sequence is CASSLARHGGGETQYF. The CDR3 DNA is TGTGCCAGCAGCTTAGCGCGGCACGGCGGGGGGGAGACCCAGTACTTC.

V is TRBV7-2 and J is TRBJ2-7; 8 positions match TRBD2. The junction had 3 bases not matched to a gene; V was cut back by 2 bases and J by 0 bases. The length of the CDR3 is 15 residues. Per germline, CDR1 SGHTA and CDR2 FQGNSA. The CDR3 loop reads CASSLSSGSSYEQYF. The CDR3 nucleotides are TGTGCCAGCAGCTTATCTAGCGGGTCCTCCTACGAGCAGTACTTC.

V is TRBV5-5 and J is TRBJ1-3, with 7 bases fitting TRBD1. In germline, CDR1 is SGHKS, CDR2 YYEKEE (reference sequence). The CDR3 is 13 residues long. V was clipped by 5 bases and J by 4 bases; unmatched bases: 3. This CDR3 reads CASSDREGNTIYF. In DNA, the CDR3 is TGTGCCAGCAGTGACAGGGAGGGAAACACCATATATTTT.

The chain's CDR3 is CASRGQGTYEQYF. CDR3 DNA: TGTGCCAGTCGGGGTCAGGGGACCTACGAGCAGTACTTC. The V and J genes are TRBV10-3 and TRBJ2-7, with D possibly matching TRBD1 (6 bases). The CDR3 is 13 residues long. The V gene lost 10 bases and the J gene lost 2 bases, with 15 bases spanning the gap. The germline V gene has CDR1 ENHRY and CDR2 SYGVKD.

This chain uses TRBV19 with TRBJ1-2, with TRBD1 identical over 7 bases. V lost 5 bases and J lost 6; bases outside the gene matches: 9. The CDR3 spans 14 residues. CDR1 and CDR2 (germline): LNHDA, SQIVND (reference sequence). The CDR3: CASSLKTGYDGYTF. The CDR3, as DNA: TGTGCCAGTAGTCTAAAGACAGGGTATGATGGCTACACCTTC.

V gene TRBV7-8 combines with J gene TRBJ1-2, with 7 bases that match TRBD1. Germline loops: CDR1 SGHVS, CDR2 FQNEAQ. The CDR3 loop spans 14 amino acids. The V gene end was trimmed by 5 bases and the J gene end by 3 bases; junction bases not matched to a gene: 6. For the CDR3, the DNA is TGTGCCAGCAGCCCCCGGGACAGCGACTATGGCTACACCTTC. It translates to CASSPRDSDYGYTF.

This clone was seen more than once but under ten times. This chain connects TRBV9 to TRBJ1-2; 7 bases match TRBD1. The CDR3 contains 14 residues. J lost 6 bases, V lost 3 bases, and 8 bases had no gene match. Per the germline V gene, CDR1 is SGDLS and CDR2 is YYNGEE. The CDR3 region has the DNA TGTGCCAGCAGCGATGAACAGGGGAGAGATGGCTACACCTTC. Its protein is CASSDEQGRDGYTF.

The chain uses TRBV19 and TRBJ2-7; 14 positions agree with TRBD2. V shed 4 bases, J shed 5 bases, and the junction held 7 bases outside the gene matches. CDR1 LNHDA and CDR2 SQIVND come from the germline V gene (reference sequence). The CDR3 is made up of 16 amino acids. Here the CDR3 reads CASSTLGLAGANEQYF. The DNA for the CDR3 is TGTGCCAGTAGTACCTTGGGACTAGCGGGGGCTAACGAGCAGTACTTC.

J is TRBJ2-7 and V is TRBV6-2 or TRBV6-3; 9 bases are shared with TRBD1. The CDR3 consists of 16 residues. CDR1 and CDR2 from the germline V gene are MNHEY and SVGEGT. Trimming removed 2 bases from V and 4 bases from J; junction bases left unmatched: 9. In DNA form, the CDR3 reads TGTGCCAGCAGTTACCGGCCAGGACAGGGGCGGTACGAGCAGTACTTC. The encoded protein is CASSYRPGQGRYEQYF.

This clone appeared once. This chain uses TRBV15 with TRBJ1-1; D ambiguous. Germline assignment: CDR1 LNHNV and CDR2 YYDKDF (reference sequence). The V end lost 0 bases, the J end lost 7 bases, and 6 bases lay between the germline ends. This CDR3 has 12 amino acids. The CDR3 is CATSRDVGEAFF. CDR3 nucleotide sequence: TGTGCCACCAGCAGAGACGTCGGTGAAGCTTTCTTT.

The genes are TRBV18 and TRBJ1-2; 7 bases match TRBD1. Per germline, CDR1 KGHSH and CDR2 LQKENI. V was pared by 6 bases and J by 3 bases, with 4 bases of the junction left unmatched. The CDR3 consists of 13 residues. The CDR3 reads CASSQGGDYGYTF. The CDR3 nucleotides read TGTGCCAGCTCCCAAGGGGGCGACTATGGCTACACCTTC.

CDR3 sequence (DNA): TGCGCCAGCAGTAGCAGGGGTGGGGATTCGGTGTTTTTT. This gives the protein CASSSRGGDSVFF. The rearrangement joins TRBV5-1 to TRBJ1-4; D is perhaps TRBD1 (6 bases). This CDR3 is 13 amino acids long. Germline V gene sequence: CDR1 SGHRS, CDR2 YFSETQ. V lost 5 bases and J 15 bases, leaving 20 bases between the germline ends.

This chain joins TRBV6-5 and TRBJ1-2, with TRBD1 as a possible D gene (5 bases). The CDR3 is 13 residues long. Germline lookup yields CDR1 MNHEY and CDR2 SVGAGI. The ends were cut back, 5 bases at V and 4 bases at J, with 11 bases in the middle. The CDR3: CASSKGQGYGYTF. CDR3 DNA sequence: TGTGCCAGCAGTAAGGGGCAGGGCTATGGCTACACCTTC.

The gene calls are TRBV25-1 and TRBJ1-2; D remains ambiguous. V lost 1 base to trimming and J lost 6 bases, with 12 bases between them. The CDR3 length is 14 residues. The germline CDR1 and CDR2 sequences are MGHDK and SYGVNS. CDR3 coding DNA: TGTGCCAGCAGTGAATTTGAGAGAACTAATGGCTACACCTTC. Protein product: CASSEFERTNGYTF.